The next 5 T cell receptor beta chains were all read from a single sample in a study of T cell responses to AZD1222 COVID-19 vaccine. Sequenced by immunoSEQ multiplex PCR; TCRdb stores in-frame clones only, minus some. The repertoire holds 89,000 or so clones, with 88% as singletons. This sample comprised peripheral blood, obtained on day 0 of AZD1222 vaccination. Receptor source: an adult in good health.

This rearrangement joins TRBV5-4 to TRBJ2-2; weak D call: TRBD2 (6 bases). The CDR3 has 15 amino acids. Trimming cost V 0 bases and J 5 bases, with 11 bases left between them. The germline gives CDR1 SGHNT, CDR2 YYREEE (reference sequence). CDR3 region: CASSLGGRGTGELFF. The CDR3 nucleotides read TGTGCCAGCAGCTTGGGGGGACGGGGGACCGGGGAGCTGTTTTTT.

This chain connects TRBV19 to TRBJ2-1; 8 bases fit TRBD2. The J segment lost 7 bases and the V segment lost 9 bases, leaving 14 bases of the junction unmatched. Germline CDR1 LNHDA, CDR2 SQIVND (reference sequence). The CDR3 runs 15 residues. As DNA, the CDR3 is TGTGCCAGCGAAACAGGGCTAAGCGGGGGTAATGAGCAGTTCTTC. It translates to CASETGLSGGNEQFF.

This clone was observed at least ten times. V and J are TRBV11-2 and TRBJ2-3, with a weak D call TRBD2 (5 bases). The CDR3 is 14 residues long. The V end lost 5 bases, the J end lost 0 bases, and 9 bases lay between the germline ends. Germline V gene sequence: CDR1 SGHAT, CDR2 FQNNGV. CDR3 nucleotide sequence: TGTGCCAGCAGCCCGGTAGCGAGCACAGATACGCAGTATTTT. This encodes CASSPVASTDTQYF.

The chain joins TRBV19 to TRBJ1-2, with a possible D match to TRBD1 (5 bases). Trimming took 2 bases from V and 10 from J, leaving 17 bases between them. Germline assignment: CDR1 LNHDA and CDR2 SQIVND (reference sequence). This CDR3 spans 14 amino acids. The CDR3: CASSIKGSGVYYTF. CDR3 sequence (DNA): TGTGCCAGTAGTATAAAGGGGTCAGGAGTGTACTACACCTTC.

CDR3 amino acids: CASSGPGGATQPQHF. CDR3 nucleotides: TGTGCCAGCAGCGGACCAGGGGGCGCGACCCAGCCCCAGCATTTT. The gene calls are TRBV5-6 and TRBJ1-5, with 8 bases matching TRBD1. The CDR3 runs 15 residues. Per germline, CDR1 SGHDT and CDR2 YYEEEE. Trimming cost V 4 bases and J 7 bases; bases outside gene matches: 10.